Each of the 22 T cell receptor beta chains below was sequenced from the same sample in a study of blood T cell repertoires in COVID-19. TCRdb's copy holds only in-frame clones and misses some; the assay was immunoSEQ multiplex PCR. This sample yields 210,000 or so clones, of which roughly 90% are seen a single time; about 5% belongs to the top ten. The source material was peripheral blood. These receptors were taken from a woman in her thirties or forties with acute or convalescent COVID-19.

The V and J genes are TRBV12-3 or TRBV12-4 and TRBJ1-4; D not certain. The CDR3 is made up of 12 amino acids. The V gene lost 3 bases and the J gene lost 7 bases, with 6 bases spanning the gap. The CDR3 loop reads CASSFGGEKLFF. The CDR3 DNA reads as TGTGCCAGCAGTTTCGGCGGTGAAAAACTGTTTTTT.

This chain joins TRBV11-3 and TRBJ1-1, with D unclear. This CDR3 comprises 14 residues. V lost 3 bases, J lost 4 bases, and 12 bases lay in between. Germline loops: CDR1 SGHNT, CDR2 YENEEA. This CDR3 is CASSFNRGSTEAFF. The DNA for the CDR3 is TGTGCCAGCAGCTTTAACCGTGGGAGCACTGAAGCTTTCTTT. Full variable domain (remainder filled in from reference TRBV11-3 and TRBJ1-1): EAGVVQSPRYKIIEKKQPVAFWCNPISGHNTLYWYLQNLGQGPELLIRYENEEAVDDSQLPKDRFSAERLKGVDSTLKIQPAELGDSAVYLCASSFNRGSTEAFFGQGTRLTVV.

This clone was seen only once. V and J are TRBV9 and TRBJ2-1; 9 bases match TRBD2. The CDR3 runs 16 residues. V gave up 6 bases and J gave up 1 base; unmatched junction bases: 8. Germline assignment: CDR1 SGDLS and CDR2 YYNGEE. The CDR3 DNA follows: TGTGCCAGCACCGTTAGCGGGGGAGTTTCCTACAATGAGCAGTTCTTC. Protein product: CASTVSGGVSYNEQFF.

The sample holds one count of this clone. This chain connects TRBV25-1 to TRBJ1-2, with D uncertain. Germline V gives CDR1 MGHDK, CDR2 SYGVNS. Between the trimmed V and J ends, which lost 3 bases and 8 bases, there was a span of 13 bases. The length of the CDR3 is 13 residues. The chain's CDR3 is CASSDSSPEGYTF. Written as DNA, the CDR3 is TGTGCCAGCAGTGACAGCTCGCCGGAGGGCTACACCTTC.

The V call is TRBV6-2 or TRBV6-3, the J call TRBJ1-2, with TRBD1 as a possible D gene (5 bases). CDR3 length equals 13 residues. V dropped 6 bases and J dropped 2 bases, with 10 bases sitting between them. Germline V lookup: CDR1 MNHEY, CDR2 SVGEGT. The CDR3 nucleotides are TGTGCCAGCAGCAAGGACACCAACTATGGCTACACCTTC. The encoded protein is CASSKDTNYGYTF.

This rearrangement joins TRBV3-1 (or the pseudogene TRBV3-2) to TRBJ1-1; D is undetermined. Trimming shortened V by 4 bases and J by 4 bases, and 10 bases separated the two germline ends. Germline CDR1 reads LGHDT; CDR2 reads YNNKEL (reference sequence). This CDR3 region has 13 residues. The CDR3 reads CASSRFRSTEAFF. For the CDR3, the DNA is TGTGCCAGCAGCCGATTCCGGAGCACTGAAGCTTTCTTT.

The chain uses TRBV9 and TRBJ2-5; weak D call: TRBD1 (6 bases). V lost 0 bases and J 1 base, leaving 10 bases between the germline ends. The CDR3 is 15 residues long. Germline CDR1 SGDLS, CDR2 YYNGEE. Written as DNA, the CDR3 is TGTGCCAGCAGCGTAGGGGGACACCTCCAAGAGACCCAGTACTTC. This translates into CASSVGGHLQETQYF.

The chain's CDR3 is CASSWTPGAEAFF. The CDR3, as DNA: TGTGCCAGCAGTTGGACCCCCGGGGCTGAAGCTTTCTTT. This rearrangement joins TRBV12-3 or TRBV12-4 to TRBJ1-1; D unresolved. There are 13 residues in the CDR3. The V end was cut by 4 bases, the J end by 6 bases, with 12 bases between.

V usage is TRBV5-1 and J usage is TRBJ1-4, with D unclear. In germline, CDR1 is SGHRS, CDR2 YFSETQ. The germline V and J ends were trimmed by 0 bases and 3 bases, with 12 bases remaining between them. The CDR3 contains 16 residues. The CDR3 coding sequence is TGCGCCAGCAGCTTGGGTGGGCAGACGCCTAATGAAAAACTGTTTTTT. Translation gives CASSLGGQTPNEKLFF.

V gene TRBV6-5 combines with J gene TRBJ2-3; 7 nucleotides line up with TRBD1. Per the germline V gene, CDR1 is MNHEY and CDR2 is SVGAGI. The CDR3 extends over 14 amino acids. V dropped 4 bases and J dropped 7; count of bases not matched to a gene: 8. The CDR3 region has the DNA TGTGCCAGCAGTTCAGGACAGGCCCCCAATACGCAGTATTTT. Residues: CASSSGQAPNTQYF.

V usage is TRBV7-6 and J usage is TRBJ1-3; TRBD1 might be the D (5 bases). The germline gives CDR1 SGHVS, CDR2 FNYEAQ. V lost 1 base and J 0 bases, leaving 10 bases between the germline ends. This CDR3 has 16 residues. CDR3 loop: CASSLGAGYSGNTIYF. The CDR3 DNA sequence: TGTGCCAGCAGCTTAGGGGCAGGGTACTCTGGAAACACCATATATTTT. The full variable domain, with the rest looked up from reference TRBV7-6 and TRBJ1-3, is GAGVSQSPRYKVTKRGQDVALRCDPISGHVSLYWYRQALGQGPEFLTYFNYEAQQDKSGLPNDRFSAERPEGSISTLTIQRTEQRDSAMYRCASSLGAGYSGNTIYFGEGSWLTVV.

J is TRBJ1-2 and V is TRBV6-5; maybe TRBD1 (5 bases). This CDR3 spans 15 amino acids. From germline, CDR1 is MNHEY and CDR2 SVGAGI. V dropped 0 bases and J dropped 1 base, with 9 bases sitting between them. Here the CDR3 reads CASSYSAGFNYGYTF. The CDR3, as DNA: TGTGCCAGCAGTTACTCGGCAGGGTTTAACTATGGCTACACCTTC.

This rearrangement joins TRBV5-1 to TRBJ2-2, with D perhaps matching TRBD2 (7 bases). CDR1 SGHRS and CDR2 YFSETQ come from the germline V gene. CDR3 length: 16 residues. V was trimmed by 2 bases and J by 2 bases, leaving 13 bases between them. CDR3 sequence reads: CASSFSGGFNTGELFF. The CDR3 DNA sequence: TGCGCCAGCAGCTTTTCGGGGGGCTTCAACACCGGGGAGCTGTTTTTT.

The V and J genes are TRBV3-1 (or the pseudogene TRBV3-2) and TRBJ2-2; D is possibly TRBD2 (5 bases). CDR1 is LGHDT and CDR2 is YNNKEL in the germline V gene (reference sequence). The CDR3 is 15 amino acids. Trimming removed 1 base at V and 1 base at J, with 7 bases between. Here the CDR3 reads CASSQGSENTGELFF. CDR3 sequence (DNA): TGTGCCAGCAGCCAAGGTAGCGAGAACACCGGGGAGCTGTTTTTT.

This clone was counted once. Here the CDR3 reads CASTPRGNSNQPQHF. The CDR3 bases are TGTGCCAGTACACCCCGGGGGAATAGCAATCAGCCCCAGCATTTT. V gene TRBV19 combines with J gene TRBJ1-5; the D gene is possibly TRBD1 (5 bases). Germline CDR1 reads LNHDA; CDR2 reads SQIVND (reference sequence). Trimming left V 7 bases short and J 0 bases short, with 13 bases between. The CDR3 is 15 amino acids.

The genes are TRBV19 and TRBJ1-1, with D uncertain. CDR1 and CDR2 from the germline V gene are LNHDA and SQIVND (reference sequence). The V gene lost 3 bases and the J gene lost 1 base, with 15 bases spanning the gap. The CDR3 extends over 16 amino acids. The CDR3 loop reads CASSIQAAAGNTEAFF. In nucleotides, the CDR3 is TGTGCCAGTAGTATCCAAGCGGCAGCCGGGAACACTGAAGCTTTCTTT.

The chain is built from TRBV24-1 and TRBJ1-1, with D hard to call. The V end lost 3 bases, the J end lost 2 bases, and 3 bases lay between the germline ends. CDR1 is KGHDR and CDR2 is SFDVKD in the germline V gene. The CDR3 runs 12 residues. The CDR3 protein is CATSDGNTEAFF. The CDR3 DNA reads as TGTGCCACCAGTGATGGCAACACTGAAGCTTTCTTT.

The chain is built from TRBV20-1 and TRBJ1-1; D is unresolved. CDR3 length: 12 residues. V lost 3 bases and J lost 1, with 6 bases in between. The germline V gene encodes CDR1 DFQATT and CDR2 SNEGSKA (reference sequence). The CDR3 DNA follows: TGCAGTGCTAGTATCAGGAACACTGAAGCTTTCTTT. The encoded protein is CSASIRNTEAFF.

A single count supports this clone. V usage is TRBV27 and J usage is TRBJ2-3; D might be TRBD1 (5 bases). Germline V gives CDR1 MNHEY, CDR2 SMNVEV (reference sequence). V lost 2 bases and J 5 bases, leaving 14 bases between the germline ends. This CDR3 comprises 15 residues. CDR3 sequence reads: CASSLRRVARDTQYF. Here the CDR3 DNA reads TGTGCCAGCAGTTTACGCAGGGTAGCTAGAGATACGCAGTATTTT.

The chain links TRBV18 to TRBJ2-3; D uncertain. Trimming took off 6 bases at V and 0 bases at J, with 22 bases between the two ends. CDR3 size: 18 residues. Per the germline V gene, CDR1 is KGHSH and CDR2 is LQKENI. The CDR3 sequence: CASSRSKQPDTSTDTQYF. CDR3 coding DNA: TGTGCCAGCTCTCGAAGTAAGCAACCAGACACTAGCACAGATACGCAGTATTTT.

The chain employs TRBV5-1 and TRBJ1-1; 7 nucleotides match TRBD1. Germline trimming cut 2 bases from V and 7 bases from J; bases unmatched to any gene: 11. Germline V CDR1 and CDR2: SGHRS, YFSETQ. The length of the CDR3 is 15 residues. The CDR3 region is CASSLNTGVGGEAFF. For the CDR3, the DNA is TGCGCCAGCAGCTTAAACACAGGGGTGGGAGGTGAAGCTTTCTTT.

This chain links TRBV2 with TRBJ1-6; no reliable D call. The CDR3 totals 15 residues. CDR1 SNHLY and CDR2 FYNNEI come from the germline V gene. V lost 5 bases and J 0 bases, leaving 8 bases between the germline ends. The CDR3 nucleotides are TGTGCCAGCAGTTCTAAGAGCTCCTATAATTCACCCCTCCACTTT. It is translated as CASSSKSSYNSPLHF.